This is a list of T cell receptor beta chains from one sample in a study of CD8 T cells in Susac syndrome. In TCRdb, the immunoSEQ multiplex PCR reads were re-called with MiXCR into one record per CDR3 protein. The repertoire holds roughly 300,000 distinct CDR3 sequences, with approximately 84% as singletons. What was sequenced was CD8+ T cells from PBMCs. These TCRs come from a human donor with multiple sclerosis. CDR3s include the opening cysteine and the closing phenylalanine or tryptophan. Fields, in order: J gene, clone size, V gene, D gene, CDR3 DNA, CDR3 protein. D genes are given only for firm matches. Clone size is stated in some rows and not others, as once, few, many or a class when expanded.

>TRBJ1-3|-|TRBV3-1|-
TGTGCCAGCAGCCTACAGGACAGCAGACAGTTAGGGGGCTCTGGAAACACCATATATTTT
CASSLQDSRQLGGSGNTIYF
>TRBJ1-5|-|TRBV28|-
TGTGCCAGCAGTCCATTAAGGGGCCAGCCCCAGCATTTT
CASSPLRGQPQHF
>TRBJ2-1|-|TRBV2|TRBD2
TGTGCCAGCAGCGGACTAGCGAGCGTCTATGAGCAGTTCTTC
CASSGLASVYEQFF
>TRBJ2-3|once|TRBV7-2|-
TGTGCCAGCAGCTCGGACTTCACAGATACGCAGTATTTT
CASSSDFTDTQYF
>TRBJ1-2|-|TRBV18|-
TGTGCCAGCTCTTCCCGGGAGGACCCTTATCGCTACACCTTC
CASSSREDPYRYTF
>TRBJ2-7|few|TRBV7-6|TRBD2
TGTGCCAGCAGTCCTCCTAGCGGGAGGACCTACGAGCAGTACTTC
CASSPPSGRTYEQYF
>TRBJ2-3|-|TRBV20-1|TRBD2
TGCAGTGCTAGAACGCCTAGCGGGAGGCTCACAGATACGCAGTATTTT
CSARTPSGRLTDTQYF
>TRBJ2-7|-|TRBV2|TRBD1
TGTGCCACCGTGGACAGGGGAACATCGGGACGGTACTTC
CATVDRGTSGRYF
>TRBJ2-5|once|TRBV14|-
TGTGCCAGCAGCCAACCTCCAGGGACAGCGGGACAAGAGACCCAGTACTTC
CASSQPPGTAGQETQYF
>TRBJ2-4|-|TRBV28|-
TGTGCCAGCAGTCCCCTTGCCAAAAACATTCAGTACTTC
CASSPLAKNIQYF
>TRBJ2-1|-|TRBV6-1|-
TGTGCCAGCTCCGATGCGGGGGCAAATGAGCAGTTCTTC
CASSDAGANEQFF
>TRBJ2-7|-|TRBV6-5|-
TGTGCCAGCAGTTACTCGACAGATTCCTACGAGCAGTACTTC
CASSYSTDSYEQYF
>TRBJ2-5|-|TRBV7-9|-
TGTGCCAGCAGCTCATCTTTGGTGGGAGCGGAAGAGACCCAGTACTTC
CASSSSLVGAEETQYF
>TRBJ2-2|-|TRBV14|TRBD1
TGTGCCAGCAGCACAGGGGCGCCGAACACCGGGGAGCTGTTTTTT
CASSTGAPNTGELFF
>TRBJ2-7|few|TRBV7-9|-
TGTGCCAGCAGCTTCTCCAGGGTACCCTACGAGCAGTACTTC
CASSFSRVPYEQYF
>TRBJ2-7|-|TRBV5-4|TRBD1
TGTGCCAGCAGCTTTCCTCCGCCGGGACAGGGAGGCGAGCAGTACTTC
CASSFPPPGQGGEQYF
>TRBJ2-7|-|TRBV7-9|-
TGTGCCAGCAGCCAAAGGGGACCTTCCTACGAGCAGTACTTC
CASSQRGPSYEQYF
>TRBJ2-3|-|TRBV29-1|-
TGCAGCGTTGTTTTCGCGCAGCACCACACAGATACGCAGTATTTT
CSVVFAQHHTDTQYF
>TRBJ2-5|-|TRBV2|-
TGTGCCAGCAGTAGCCCAACCCAGTACTTC
CASSSPTQYF
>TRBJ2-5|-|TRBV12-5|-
TGTGCTAGTGGTTCGAGACCTGGTTGGTCTGAAGAGACCCAGTACTTC
CASGSRPGWSEETQYF
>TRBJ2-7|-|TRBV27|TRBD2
TGTGCCAGCAGTTTCCCCCCGGGGACTAACTACGAGCAGTACTTC
CASSFPPGTNYEQYF
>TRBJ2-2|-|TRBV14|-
TGTGCCAGCAGCCCCCCGGGGTACACCGGGGAGCTGTTTTTT
CASSPPGYTGELFF
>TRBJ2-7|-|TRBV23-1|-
TGCGCCAGCAGTCAATCGGGGACGTCCTACGAGCAGTACTTC
CASSQSGTSYEQYF
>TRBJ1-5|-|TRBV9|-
TGTGCCAGCAGCGTAGCAGGCGACAATCAGCCCCAGCATTTT
CASSVAGDNQPQHF
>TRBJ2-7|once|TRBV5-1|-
TGCGCCAGCTCCCCGGCGGGGCAAAGCTCCTACGAGCAGTACTTC
CASSPAGQSSYEQYF
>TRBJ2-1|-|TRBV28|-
TGTGCCACCCAGACAGTTATAAGGGATGAGCAGTTCTTC
CATQTVIRDEQFF
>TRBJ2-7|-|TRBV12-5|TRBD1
TGTGCTAGTGGTTCCAACAGGGGTCCGGTCGACGAGCAGTACTTC
CASGSNRGPVDEQYF
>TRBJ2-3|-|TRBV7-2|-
TGTGCCAGCAGCTTAACCTTTCGAAGCCAGAGAAGCACAGATACGCAGTATTTT
CASSLTFRSQRSTDTQYF
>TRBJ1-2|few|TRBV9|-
TGTGCCAGCAGCTCCCGGGTCTCGGCGGACACCTTC
CASSSRVSADTF
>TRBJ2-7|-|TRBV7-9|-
TGTGCCAGCAGCGTCCCACAGGTCTCCTACGAGCAGTACTTC
CASSVPQVSYEQYF
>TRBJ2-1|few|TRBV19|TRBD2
TGTGCCAGTAGTAGGGGTAAGGGAGGGCCGGGGAATGAGCAGTTCTTC
CASSRGKGGPGNEQFF
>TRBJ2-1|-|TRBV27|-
TGTGCCAGCAGTTTACCGCCCTGGCGGGAAGGAGGTAATGAGCAGTTCTTC
CASSLPPWREGGNEQFF
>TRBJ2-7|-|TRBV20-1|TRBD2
TGCAGTGCTAGAGATCAAGCGGAGGGGACCCTAGCGGGGGAGCAGTACTTC
CSARDQAEGTLAGEQYF
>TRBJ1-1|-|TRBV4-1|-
TGCGCCAGCAGCCAAGCCCACACTGAAGCTTTCTTT
CASSQAHTEAFF
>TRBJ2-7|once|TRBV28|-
TGTGCCAGCAGTGATCGCCAGGGTAGCCTCGAGCAGTACTTC
CASSDRQGSLEQYF
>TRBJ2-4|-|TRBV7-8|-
TGTGCCAGCAGCTTGTGGGACGTCGAGGAGAACATTCAGTACTTC
CASSLWDVEENIQYF
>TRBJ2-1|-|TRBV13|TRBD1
TGTGCCAGCAGCACTGACAGGGCCCATGAGCAGTTCTTC
CASSTDRAHEQFF
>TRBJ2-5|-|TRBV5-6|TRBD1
TGTGCCAGCAGCTTCGTTAGGGGGCAATACGGAGAGACCCAGTACTTC
CASSFVRGQYGETQYF
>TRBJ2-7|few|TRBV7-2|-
TGTGCCAGCAGCTTAGCCCGCGGGACAGCCGCAGACTCAATCTACGAGCAGTACTTC
CASSLARGTAADSIYEQYF
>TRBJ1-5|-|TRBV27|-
TGTGCCAGCAGTCTCGGGCGGGGGCACAATCAGCCCCAGCATTTT
CASSLGRGHNQPQHF
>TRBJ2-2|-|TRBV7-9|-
TGTGCCAGCAGCTTAGAGGGCGGGGAGCTGTTTTTT
CASSLEGGELFF
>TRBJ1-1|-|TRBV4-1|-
TGCGCCAGCAGCCAGCAGGGAACTGAAGCTTTCTTT
CASSQQGTEAFF
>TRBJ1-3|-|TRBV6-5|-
TGTGCCAGCAGTTACTCTGGGACATCCTCACCTGGAAACACCATATATTTT
CASSYSGTSSPGNTIYF
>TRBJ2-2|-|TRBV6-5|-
TGTGCCAGCAGTTACGGAGCCTTTGGGGAGCTGTTTTTT
CASSYGAFGELFF
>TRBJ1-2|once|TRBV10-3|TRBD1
TGTGCCATCAGTGAGGGGACAGGGATTCCTAACTATGGCTACACCTTC
CAISEGTGIPNYGYTF
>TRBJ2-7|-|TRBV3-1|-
TGTGCCAGCAGCCACACCTCGTCCTACGAGCAGTACTTC
CASSHTSSYEQYF
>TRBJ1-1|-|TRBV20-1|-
TGCAGTGCTATAATCCGTACGGGCACTGAAGCTTTCTTT
CSAIIRTGTEAFF
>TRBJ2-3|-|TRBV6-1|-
TGTGCCAGCCTTACGGGGTATACAGATACGCAGTATTTT
CASLTGYTDTQYF
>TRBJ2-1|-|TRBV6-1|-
TGTGCCAGCAGCGATACTAACCTTCGACAGGCAACTAACAATGAGCAGTTCTTC
CASSDTNLRQATNNEQFF
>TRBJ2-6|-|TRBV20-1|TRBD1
TGCAGTGCTGACGGGACAGGGTCTGGGGCCAACGTCCTGACTTTC
CSADGTGSGANVLTF
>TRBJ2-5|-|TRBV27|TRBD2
TGTGCCAGCAGTGGGGGCGGGGGGAATGGAGAGACCCAGTACTTC
CASSGGGGNGETQYF
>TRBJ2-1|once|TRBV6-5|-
TGTGCCAGCAGTTTCGGGACCCGACACAATGAGCAGTTCTTC
CASSFGTRHNEQFF
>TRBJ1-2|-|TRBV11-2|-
TGTGCCAGCAGCTTAGCCGCAGCGAGATATGGCTACACCTTC
CASSLAAARYGYTF